This is a list of T cell receptor beta chains from one sample in a study of memory CD4+ T cells and cytomegalovirus serostatus. The data were produced by immunoSEQ multiplex PCR, yet TCRdb's version contains in-frame clones alone and is incomplete. This repertoire shows some 60,000 clones, roughly three quarters found once; its top ten account for 0.85% to 1.2%. The sample taken for sequencing was memory CD4+ T cells from blood. The receptor source for this set is an adult in good health and CMV-seronegative. Each CDR3 is given with its conserved first and last residue. Each record gives: V gene, clone size, J gene, D gene, CDR3 DNA, CDR3 protein. D genes are given only for firm matches. Not all rows give a size; the values are once, few, many and, for expanded clones, a class.

>TRBV30|.|TRBJ2-1|TRBD2
TGTGCCTGGAGTGCCGGGACTAGCTACAATGAGCAGTTCTTC
CAWSAGTSYNEQFF
>TRBV11-2|.|TRBJ2-5|TRBD1
TGTGCCAGCAGCACACGACAGGGCGGGACCCAGTACTTC
CASSTRQGGTQYF
>TRBV12-5|.|TRBJ2-1|.
TGTGCTAGTGGTTTAGGGGGATCCTACAATGAGCAGTTCTTC
CASGLGGSYNEQFF
>TRBV29-1|.|TRBJ2-7|TRBD1
TGCAGCGTTGAAGGGACAGGGGGCTACGAGCAGTACTTC
CSVEGTGGYEQYF
>TRBV4-1|.|TRBJ2-7|TRBD1
TGCGCCAGCAGCCCCTCGACAGGGCTGGGCGAGCAGTACTTC
CASSPSTGLGEQYF
>TRBV28|.|TRBJ1-3|.
TGTGCCAGCAGTCTTCAGGGGTTTTCTGGAAACACCATATATTTT
CASSLQGFSGNTIYF
>TRBV5-1|few|TRBJ1-5|.
TGCGCCAGCAGCCCAAACATCGGGCAGCCCCAGCATTTT
CASSPNIGQPQHF
>TRBV29-1|.|TRBJ2-5|TRBD2
TGCAGCGTGGGGGGGTCGGGCGGGAGGGGAGAGACCCAGTACTTC
CSVGGSGGRGETQYF
>TRBV7-6|.|TRBJ1-1|.
TGTGCCAGCAGCCGGGACATGAACACTGAAGCTTTCTTT
CASSRDMNTEAFF
>TRBV27|.|TRBJ2-2|TRBD2
TGTGCCAGCAGTTCGACAAGCGGGAGGGGTACCGGGGAGCTGTTTTTT
CASSSTSGRGTGELFF
>TRBV19|.|TRBJ1-1|.
TGTGCCAGTAGTATAACCGGAAGTGGGGGGCAGAACACTGAAGCTTTCTTT
CASSITGSGGQNTEAFF
>TRBV6-6|.|TRBJ2-1|.
TGTGCCAGCAGTTATGTTTCGGGGTACGAGCAGTTCTTC
CASSYVSGYEQFF
>TRBV12-5|few|TRBJ1-1|TRBD1
TGTGCTAGTGGTTTCTCTACTCAGGACAGGTGGTCTCAGAACACTGAAGCTTTCTTT
CASGFSTQDRWSQNTEAFF
>TRBV5-6|.|TRBJ1-1|.
TGTGCCAGCAGCTTGGGGGACACCGGTATGAACACTGAAGCTTTCTTT
CASSLGDTGMNTEAFF
>TRBV13|once|TRBJ1-3|.
TGTGCCACAGATCGGGGGTCCGGAAACACCATATATTTT
CATDRGSGNTIYF
>TRBV28|.|TRBJ1-5|.
TGTGCCAGCAGTTTAGTGGGCAATCAGCCCCAGCATTTT
CASSLVGNQPQHF
>TRBV11-3|.|TRBJ2-7|.
TGTGCCAGCAGGCTCTTAGCGGAGCCAACCTACGAGCAGTACTTC
CASRLLAEPTYEQYF
>TRBV7-9|.|TRBJ2-7|.
TGTGCCAGCAGTTCCTTAACCTACGAGCAGTACTTC
CASSSLTYEQYF
>TRBV4-2|.|TRBJ1-5|.
TGTGCCAGCAGCCAAGAGTCGGCGGGAGAGACCCAGCATTTT
CASSQESAGETQHF
>TRBV19|.|TRBJ1-3|.
TGTGCCAGTAGTATAAGCAGGGGATCACCTGGAAACACCATATATTTT
CASSISRGSPGNTIYF
>TRBV30|.|TRBJ2-1|TRBD2
TGTGCCTGGAGTGACTACGCGGGAGGGCCGGGGGAGCAGTTCTTC
CAWSDYAGGPGEQFF
>TRBV7-6|.|TRBJ2-7|.
TGTGCCAGCAGCCCCCGGGACGGACCCTACGAGCAGTACTTC
CASSPRDGPYEQYF
>TRBV11-2|few|TRBJ2-4|.
TGTGCCAGCAGCTCAAGACTAGCCAAAAACATTCAGTACTTC
CASSSRLAKNIQYF
>TRBV19|.|TRBJ1-3|.
TGTGCCAGTAGTTCGGGGCCCTACGACCGCGCCTCTGGAAACACCATATATTTT
CASSSGPYDRASGNTIYF
>TRBV7-9|few|TRBJ2-7|.
TGTGCCAGCAGCTTGGGGAAGGGGTCCTACGAGCAGTACTTC
CASSLGKGSYEQYF
>TRBV6-5|.|TRBJ2-7|.
TGTGCCAGCAGTCTTGGACAGATATCCTACGAGCAGTACTTC
CASSLGQISYEQYF
>TRBV5-4|.|TRBJ2-3|.
TGTGCCAGCAGCTTGGAAGGGCGGGTGGGCACAGATACGCAGTATTTT
CASSLEGRVGTDTQYF
>TRBV5-1|.|TRBJ1-2|TRBD1
TGCGCCAGCACTTTAGGACAGGCGGCCTATGGCTACACCTTC
CASTLGQAAYGYTF
>TRBV7-6|.|TRBJ2-7|TRBD2
TGTGCCAGCAGCTTAGGGGCTAGCGGGGGTACCTACGAGCAGTACTTC
CASSLGASGGTYEQYF
>TRBV7-6|.|TRBJ2-3|.
TGTGCCAGCAGCTCCACAGATACGCAGTATTTT
CASSSTDTQYF
>TRBV5-1|.|TRBJ2-1|TRBD2
TGCGCCAGCAGCTTGGCAAGCGGGGTGTACAATGAGCAGTTCTTC
CASSLASGVYNEQFF
>TRBV10-3|few|TRBJ2-5|.
TGTGCCATCAAGCAGGGCAGGGGAGAGACCCAGTACTTC
CAIKQGRGETQYF
>TRBV5-1|.|TRBJ1-3|.
TGCGCCAGCAGCTGGGACTATACTGGAAACACCATATATTTT
CASSWDYTGNTIYF
>TRBV5-1|.|TRBJ1-3|TRBD1
TGCGCCAGCAGCTTGGAGGGACAGGGGGCGTCCGGAAACACCATATATTTT
CASSLEGQGASGNTIYF
>TRBV2|.|TRBJ1-2|TRBD1
TGTGCCAGTCAGCTGGGACAGGGAGACTATGGCTACACCTTC
CASQLGQGDYGYTF
>TRBV11-3|.|TRBJ2-5|TRBD2
TGTGCCAGCAGCTTAGACGGGAGGCTTTCTCAAGAGACCCAGTACTTC
CASSLDGRLSQETQYF
>TRBV5-1|.|TRBJ2-5|.
TGCGCCAGCAGCTTGGCGGACCCTCGAGAAGAGACCCAGTACTTC
CASSLADPREETQYF
>TRBV7-7|.|TRBJ2-5|TRBD2
TGTGCCAGCAGCCCCCAGCTAGGACTAGCGGAAGAGACCCAGTACTTC
CASSPQLGLAEETQYF
>TRBV6-5|.|TRBJ2-1|.
TGTGCCAGCAGTTCTGCAGGGAATGAGCAGTTCTTC
CASSSAGNEQFF
>TRBV11-2|.|TRBJ1-2|.
TGTGCCAGCAGCTTCGAATATGGCTACACCTTC
CASSFEYGYTF
>TRBV30|.|TRBJ2-7|TRBD1
TGTGCCTGGACCACAACCGGGACAGGGAGACACGAGCAGTACTTC
CAWTTTGTGRHEQYF
>TRBV9|few|TRBJ1-1|.
TGTGCCAGCAGCGGATGGGAGGGAAGCACTGAAGCTTTCTTT
CASSGWEGSTEAFF
>TRBV4-2|.|TRBJ1-1|.
TGTGCCAGCGGGCGGGTGGGCACTGAAGCTTTCTTT
CASGRVGTEAFF
>TRBV9|.|TRBJ2-1|.
TGTGCCAGCAGCCAAGGGGGGGCCCTTTACAATGAGCAGTTCTTC
CASSQGGALYNEQFF
>TRBV29-1|.|TRBJ1-2|TRBD1
TGCGCGGGGGGACAGGGAGATTTAACCTATGGCTACACCTTC
CAGGQGDLTYGYTF
>TRBV19|.|TRBJ2-7|.
TGTGCCAGTAGTCGGGGAACGGCGTCGGTCTACGAGCAGTACTTC
CASSRGTASVYEQYF
>TRBV4-3|.|TRBJ2-1|TRBD2
TGCGCCAGCAGCCAAGACCCTAGCGGGAGTCGTGTAGAGCAGTTCTTC
CASSQDPSGSRVEQFF
>TRBV5-1|.|TRBJ2-1|.
TGCGCCAGCAGCTTTAGTGAAGTGGGCAATGAGCAGTTCTTC
CASSFSEVGNEQFF
>TRBV19|.|TRBJ1-1|.
TGTGCCAGTAGTAAAGGGAGTGGCCTGAACACTGAAGCTTTCTTT
CASSKGSGLNTEAFF
>TRBV18|.|TRBJ2-3|TRBD2
TGTGCCAGCTCACCAGGGGTAGCGGGAGGCAGAGATACGCAGTATTTT
CASSPGVAGGRDTQYF
>TRBV19|.|TRBJ1-1|.
TGTGCCAGTAGTGCGAGACCATTCACTGAAGCTTTCTTT
CASSARPFTEAFF